The clone carrying this T cell receptor (beta chain) came up many times. At one of its ends the junction is not consistent with the germline gene, which may arise from a read error. This specimen comes from a study of T cells in Graves' hyperthyroidism and ophthalmopathy. Using RNA transcripts as the source, TCR beta CDR3 regions were amplified. With the HTBI primer set, the TCR CDR3 went through a first round of RT-PCR. TCRdb independently ran MiXCR on the multiplex PCR reads; one entry per CDR3 protein. The data hold 340,000 or so distinct CDR3 sequences, with approximately 15% observed a single time. Germline CDR1 reads SGHRS; CDR2 reads YFSETQ. The CDR3 sequence is 12 residues long.

J is TRBJ2-7 and V is TRBV5-1; possible D gene TRBD2, 5 bases. This sequence originates from a man between 25 and 39 years old with Graves' hyperthyroidism. The source material was blood. CDR3 sequence (DNA): TGTGCCAGCAGTTTGGGAGACTACGAGCAGTACTTC. This sequence encodes CASSLGDYEQYF. The variable domain in full, completed from reference TRBV5-1 and TRBJ2-7, reads KAGVTQTPRYLIKTRGQQVTLSCSPISGHRSVSWYQQTPGQGLQFLFEYFSETQRNKGNFPGRFSGRQFSNSRSEMNVSTLELGDSALYLCASSLGDYEQYFGPGTRLTVT.